These T cell receptor beta chains were read from a single sample in a study of blood T cell repertoires in COVID-19. Libraries were prepared by immunoSEQ multiplex PCR; TCRdb keeps only in-frame clonotypes and omits some of them. There are a few hundred thousand clones in the sample; about 88% occur only once, and roughly a sixth lies in the top ten. Material for sequencing was peripheral blood. The receptors were gathered from a man over 45 with COVID-19, enrolled during active disease. CDR3s include the opening cysteine and the closing phenylalanine or tryptophan. D genes are given only for firm matches. For some rows the clone size is stated as once, few or many, or as a class when expanded; others skip it.

length | D | J | size | V | DNA | CDR3
14 | TRBD1 | TRBJ2-2 | few | TRBV19 | TGTGCCAGTAGACCCGGACAGGGGGCCGGGGAGCTGTTTTTT | CASRPGQGAGELFF
16 | TRBD2 | TRBJ2-1 | . | TRBV27 | TGTGCCAGCAGTTCCCTCGGGACTAGCGGGACGGTTGAGCAGTTCTTC | CASSSLGTSGTVEQFF
14 | . | TRBJ1-2 | once | TRBV15 | TGTGCCACCAGCAGAGGGAGGGGCGACTATGGCTACACCTTC | CATSRGRGDYGYTF
14 | TRBD1 | TRBJ2-1 | . | TRBV7-3 | TGTGCCAGCAGCTTCGGTCAGGGGGCCAATGAGCAGTTCTTC | CASSFGQGANEQFF
13 | . | TRBJ2-4 | . | TRBV9 | TGTGCCAGCAGCAGGGACTGGGGAAACATTCAGTACTTC | CASSRDWGNIQYF
10 | . | TRBJ2-5 | . | TRBV29-1 | TGCAGCTCATACCAAGAGACCCAGTACTTC | CSSYQETQYF
14 | . | TRBJ2-2 | . | TRBV30 | TGTGCCTGGAGTTCCAGGAAAAACACCGGGGAGCTGTTTTTT | CAWSSRKNTGELFF
13 | . | TRBJ1-6 | few | TRBV5-5 | TGTGCCAGCAGCTTTCAGGGTGGGACACCCCTCCACTTT | CASSFQGGTPLHF
18 | TRBD2 | TRBJ2-7 | . | TRBV7-6 | TGTGCCAGCAGCTCAGGACTAGCGGGAGGGTTGACTAGCTACGAGCAGTACTTC | CASSSGLAGGLTSYEQYF
14 | TRBD2 | TRBJ2-1 | . | TRBV7-3 | TGTGCCAGCAGCTTAACGTTGTTAGCGGGAGAACAGTTCTTC | CASSLTLLAGEQFF
13 | TRBD1 | TRBJ1-2 | . | TRBV28 | TGTGCCAGCAGGTCGGGACAGAAGTATGGCTACACCTTC | CASRSGQKYGYTF
13 | . | TRBJ2-5 | . | TRBV4-3 | TGCGCCAGCAGCCAAGGTTTAGCTGAGACCCAGTACTTC | CASSQGLAETQYF
14 | TRBD1 | TRBJ2-2 | . | TRBV7-2 | TGTGCCAGCGTAATGACAGGGTTCACCGGGGAGCTGTTTTTT | CASVMTGFTGELFF
15 | TRBD2 | TRBJ2-5 | . | TRBV5-4 | TGTGCCAGCAGGAAAACGGCTGGGGGGGGAGAGACCCAGTACTTC | CASRKTAGGGETQYF
15 | TRBD1 | TRBJ2-7 | . | TRBV10-3 | TGTGCCATCAGTGAGTTAGGACAGGGGGCCAGCGAGCAGTACTTC | CAISELGQGASEQYF
12 | TRBD1 | TRBJ1-1 | once | TRBV12-3/TRBV12-4 | TGTGCCAGCAGCCGACAGGGCCCTGAAGCTTTCTTT | CASSRQGPEAFF
15 | TRBD2 | TRBJ2-1 | once | TRBV7-9 | TGTGCCAGCAGCTTACTAGCGGGGGTAAACAATGAGCAGTTCTTC | CASSLLAGVNNEQFF
17 | TRBD1 | TRBJ1-2 | . | TRBV5-8 | TGTGCCAGCAGCTTGAGGGACAGGGGAGCGATTTACTATGGCTACACCTTC | CASSLRDRGAIYYGYTF
15 | TRBD1 | TRBJ1-6 | . | TRBV30 | TGTGCCTGGAGGTCGGGACAGTGGCTTAATTCACCCCTCCACTTT | CAWRSGQWLNSPLHF
15 | TRBD1 | TRBJ1-1 | . | TRBV28 | TGTGCCAGCAGTTTAAAGGGACAGAGGAACACTGAAGCTTTCTTT | CASSLKGQRNTEAFF
15 | TRBD1 | TRBJ2-7 | . | TRBV6-1 | TGTGCCAGCAGTGAATTTGGGACAGGGTGGGTCGAGCAGTACTTC | CASSEFGTGWVEQYF
13 | . | TRBJ2-3 | once | TRBV6-4 | TGTGCCAGCAGTGAGCAGGGCGCAGATACGCAGTATTTT | CASSEQGADTQYF
18 | . | TRBJ1-2 | . | TRBV6-2/TRBV6-3 | TGTGCCAGCAGCCCTTTACTTGGGACAACCCGAGATAACTATGGCTACACCTTC | CASSPLLGTTRDNYGYTF
12 | . | TRBJ2-1 | . | TRBV7-3 | TGTGCCAGCAGCTTAAGTAGCCATGAGCAGTTCTTC | CASSLSSHEQFF
13 | . | TRBJ2-6 | . | TRBV6-6 | TGTGCTAGTACTACGTCTGGGGCCAACGTCCTGACTTTC | CASTTSGANVLTF
16 | TRBD2 | TRBJ2-3 | . | TRBV7-9 | TGTGCCAGCAGCTTAGGGCCTAGCGGGAGCACAGATACGCAGTATTTT | CASSLGPSGSTDTQYF
13 | . | TRBJ1-2 | . | TRBV3-1/TRBV3-2 | TGTGCCAGCAGCCCTTCGGGACTCGATGGCTACACCTTC | CASSPSGLDGYTF
15 | . | TRBJ2-1 | . | TRBV12-2 | TGTGCAAGTCGCCGGACTAGCGGGAGCCGGGGGGAGCAGTTCTTC | CASRRTSGSRGEQFF
11 | . | TRBJ1-1 | . | TRBV18 | TGTGCCAGCTCCGCCGGGGCTGAAGCTTTCTTT | CASSAGAEAFF
13 | TRBD1 | TRBJ2-7 | . | TRBV24-1 | TGTGCCACCAGTCGACAGGGGTCCTACGAGCAGTACTTC | CATSRQGSYEQYF
14 | . | TRBJ1-2 | . | TRBV15 | TGTGCCACCAGCAGAGATCGGGCTAACTATGGCTACACCTTC | CATSRDRANYGYTF
14 | TRBD1 | TRBJ2-7 | few | TRBV4-2 | TGTGCCAGCAGCCGGGTGGACAGGATGTACGAGCAGTACTTC | CASSRVDRMYEQYF
13 | . | TRBJ2-7 | . | TRBV10-3 | TGTGCCATCAGTGAGTCGGCAGCCTACGAGCAGTACTTC | CAISESAAYEQYF
16 | TRBD1 | TRBJ1-1 | . | TRBV3-1/TRBV3-2 | TGTGCCAGCAGCCTAAGGGGACAGCCAATGAACACTGAAGCTTTCTTT | CASSLRGQPMNTEAFF
13 | . | TRBJ2-7 | . | TRBV5-1 | TGCGCCAGCAGCTTTGCCCCAGCGAACGAGCAGTACTTC | CASSFAPANEQYF
14 | TRBD2 | TRBJ2-7 | once | TRBV7-2 | TGTGCCAGCAGCTTGGTTAGCGGGGACTACGAGCAGTACTTC | CASSLVSGDYEQYF
15 | . | TRBJ1-1 | . | TRBV10-1 | TGCGCCAGCAGTTCGCGGGGGCTAGTGGGCACTGAAGCTTTCTTT | CASSSRGLVGTEAFF
12 | TRBD1 | TRBJ2-7 | . | TRBV19 | TGTGCCAGCCGGGACAGGAGCCACGAGCAGTACTTC | CASRDRSHEQYF
14 | . | TRBJ2-2 | . | TRBV6-5 | TGTGCCAGCAGTTACTCGGCCCGCCCCGGGGAGCTGTTTTTT | CASSYSARPGELFF
17 | TRBD1 | TRBJ1-2 | few | TRBV9 | TGTGCCAGCAGCGTTACCGGGACAGGGGACGGAGTCAGGGGCTACACCTTC | CASSVTGTGDGVRGYTF
19 | . | TRBJ1-6 | . | TRBV7-6 | TGTGCCAGCAGCCGGGACACCGGGACAACTAGCGGGAATAATTCACCCCTCCACTTT | CASSRDTGTTSGNNSPLHF
14 | TRBD2 | TRBJ2-1 | . | TRBV18 | TGTGCCAGCTCACCAAGCGGGAAATACAATGAGCAGTTCTTC | CASSPSGKYNEQFF